The 7 T cell receptor beta chains below come from one sample, sequenced in a study of cytomegalovirus exposure and HLA in healthy donors. Generated by immunoSEQ multiplex PCR, the TCRdb table keeps only in-frame clones and is missing some. The profile covers about 190,000 clones, with roughly 80% appearing a single time and about 7% taken by the ten largest. The sequenced sample consisted of PBMCs. Receptor source: a man younger than 35 in good health and CMV-seropositive.

Comment on this clone: Other DNA variants within this sample encode the same CDR3. The rearrangement links TRBV7-9 to TRBJ1-1, with D uncertain. Germline values: CDR1 SEHNR, CDR2 FQNEAQ (reference sequence). V shed 5 bases and J shed 5 bases, with 9 bases lying between them. This CDR3 has 12 amino acids. CDR3 protein: CASSRGGTEAFF. Here the CDR3 DNA reads TGTGCCAGCAGCCGGGGAGGGACTGAAGCTTTCTTT.

The chain has TRBV30 and TRBJ1-1; D is unclear. Looked up from germline, CDR1 is GTSNPN and CDR2 is SVGIG (reference sequence). The V end lost 1 base, the J end lost 11 bases, and 14 bases lay between the germline ends. The CDR3 has 12 amino acids. This CDR3 is CAWSGPRGWAFF. DNA of the CDR3: TGTGCCTGGAGTGGACCCCGGGGATGGGCTTTCTTT.

The chain is built from TRBV30 and TRBJ2-2; TRBD1 agrees at 10 bases. Germline trimming cut 8 bases from V and 8 bases from J; bases unmatched to any gene: 11. The CDR3 spans 14 residues. From germline, CDR1 is GTSNPN and CDR2 SVGIG (reference sequence). CDR3 nucleotides: TGTGCCAGAACCGGGACAGGGGACCGAGGGGAGCTGTTTTTT. Residues: CARTGTGDRGELFF.

The V gene is TRBV10-3, the J gene TRBJ2-3; no firm D call. With 7 bases removed from V and 0 bases from J, the gap between germline ends came to 8 bases. The CDR3 totals 13 residues. Germline V CDR1 and CDR2: ENHRY, SYGVKD. In nucleotides, the CDR3 is TGTGCCATCACCCCGACTAGCACAGATACGCAGTATTTT. Protein: CAITPTSTDTQYF.

The chain has TRBV28 and TRBJ1-2; D is ambiguous. The germline V and J ends were trimmed by 4 bases and 7 bases, with 10 bases remaining between them. Germline lookup yields CDR1 MDHEN and CDR2 SYDVKM. The CDR3 has 12 residues. This CDR3 reads CASSSGVGGYTF. The DNA of the CDR3 is TGTGCCAGCAGTTCGGGAGTCGGTGGCTACACCTTC.

This chain joins TRBV6-5 and TRBJ1-2; D is unclear. The CDR3 loop spans 14 amino acids. The V end was cut by 4 bases, the J end by 6 bases, with 15 bases between. CDR1 and CDR2 (germline): MNHEY, SVGAGI. DNA for the CDR3: TGTGCCAGCAGTTCGGCCCAACGCGGGAATGGCTACACCTTC. This translates into CASSSAQRGNGYTF.

The chain recombines TRBV28 with TRBJ2-7, with D possibly TRBD2 on 6 matching bases. The CDR3 is 12 residues long. Germline V CDR1 and CDR2: MDHEN, SYDVKM. V was shortened by 9 bases and J by 9 bases, with 18 bases between the two germline ends. This CDR3 is CASSPSGSGQYF. CDR3 DNA sequence: TGTGCCAGTAGCCCAAGCGGGTCCGGGCAGTACTTC.